This is a list of T cell receptor beta chains from one sample in a study of blood T cell repertoires in COVID-19. TCRdb's copy holds only in-frame clones and misses some; the assay was immunoSEQ multiplex PCR. The profile shows about 190,000 clones, around 84% of them singletons. The source material was peripheral blood. Receptor source: a human donor in a cohort sampled during active COVID-19. The CDR3 runs from the conserved cysteine through the conserved F or W. Each record gives: J gene, V gene, clone size, D gene, CDR3 protein. The D gene is left open where the match is weak. The size of a clone is reported for some rows only, either as once, few or many, or as a class for expanded clones.

>TRBJ1-5|TRBV27|.|.
CASSLSNGNQPQHF
>TRBJ2-7|TRBV5-1|.|.
CASSDLGAVDEQYF
>TRBJ2-1|TRBV5-1|.|.
CASSLGYLFTGTPDNEQFF
>TRBJ2-2|TRBV2|once|TRBD1
CASSFPGQYTGELFF
>TRBJ1-2|TRBV5-6|.|.
CASRRGFTGYTF
>TRBJ1-5|TRBV7-8|.|TRBD1
CASSPLSTGVGQPQHF
>TRBJ2-3|TRBV5-1|.|.
CASSLALGGQVPQYF
>TRBJ1-1|TRBV4-1|.|.
CASSQGVQANTEAFF
>TRBJ1-2|TRBV5-4|.|.
CASSLLEGEVYGYTF
>TRBJ2-5|TRBV5-1|.|.
CASSLAFAGAQETQYF
>TRBJ1-5|TRBV5-8|.|TRBD1
CASSDGQAPQPQHF
>TRBJ1-5|TRBV5-1|.|.
CASSLEGRQPQHF
>TRBJ2-2|TRBV5-1|.|.
CASSFRDFGTGELFF
>TRBJ2-5|TRBV5-5|once|TRBD1
CASSLLGGETQYF
>TRBJ1-3|TRBV3-1/TRBV3-2|.|.
CASSLGRNSGNTIYF
>TRBJ2-1|TRBV19|.|TRBD2
CASSILGGGSYNEQFF
>TRBJ1-4|TRBV20-1|.|.
CSASSLWQGNEKLFF
>TRBJ2-1|TRBV7-6|.|TRBD1
CASSLGGQGHYNEQFF
>TRBJ1-4|TRBV3-1/TRBV3-2|.|.
CASSQGGEKLFF
>TRBJ1-2|TRBV6-5|.|.
CASSYSQEGGYTF
>TRBJ1-1|TRBV19|.|TRBD1
CASSMGTGGVNTEAFF
>TRBJ2-1|TRBV7-9|once|TRBD2
CASSLDNGLDTNNEQFF
>TRBJ2-7|TRBV6-2/TRBV6-3|.|.
CASSRSWTADEQYF
>TRBJ1-1|TRBV5-5|.|.
CASSLGRRKNTEAFF
>TRBJ2-1|TRBV2|.|.
CASSAGAAPNEQFF
>TRBJ1-2|TRBV11-2|.|.
CASSLGTTNYGYTF
>TRBJ2-3|TRBV30|once|TRBD2
CAWSGVSGSSTQYF
>TRBJ2-2|TRBV24-1|.|TRBD1
CATGQGTGELFF
>TRBJ2-3|TRBV7-2|.|TRBD2
CASASGGFTHTQYF
>TRBJ1-3|TRBV29-1|.|TRBD1
CSGQGVGGNTIYF
>TRBJ2-3|TRBV11-3|.|.
CASSLGGPSTDTQYF
>TRBJ2-1|TRBV4-2|.|TRBD2
CASSQEGWDSGIREQFF
>TRBJ2-3|TRBV10-3|.|.
CAISGGGTDTQYF
>TRBJ2-2|TRBV19|.|.
CASSIQLTNTGELFF
>TRBJ2-7|TRBV5-6|.|TRBD1
CASRPNPGQGPYEQYF
>TRBJ2-1|TRBV5-1|.|TRBD1
CASSWGTGQPYNEQFF
>TRBJ2-6|TRBV6-1|.|.
CASSEGGPLSGANVLTF
>TRBJ2-5|TRBV6-4|.|TRBD1
CASPKKTGGFETQYF
>TRBJ1-5|TRBV19|.|TRBD1
CASSGDRGSNSNQPQHF
>TRBJ2-3|TRBV25-1|.|TRBD2
CASSESGRSTDTQYF
>TRBJ2-2|TRBV24-1|few|TRBD1
CATRDRGAAGELFF
>TRBJ2-1|TRBV4-1|.|TRBD2
CASSLQLAGGRGGYNEQFF
>TRBJ2-1|TRBV7-6|.|.
CASSLALGPFNEQFF
>TRBJ1-4|TRBV5-8|once|TRBD1
CASRRTGSGEKLFF
>TRBJ1-1|TRBV5-1|.|TRBD1
CASSPRQGDSTEAFF
>TRBJ1-1|TRBV3-1/TRBV3-2|many|.
CASSQRPGRATEAFF
>TRBJ2-2|TRBV2|.|.
CASSGLAGTGELFF
>TRBJ2-1|TRBV18|.|.
CASSSSPTSSSYNEQFF
>TRBJ2-3|TRBV11-2|.|TRBD2
CASSLDLAGVSDTQYF
>TRBJ1-6|TRBV5-5|.|TRBD1
CASRDYRGYSPLHF
>TRBJ1-2|TRBV6-5|.|TRBD1
CASSLGQSSYTF
>TRBJ2-3|TRBV7-9|.|TRBD2
CASSASWGLAGVDTQYF
>TRBJ1-5|TRBV21-1|.|.
CASKDRVQDQPQHF
>TRBJ2-4|TRBV7-9|.|TRBD2
CASSLGRAGVAKNIQYF
>TRBJ2-1|TRBV2|.|TRBD1
CATPKRTGGYNEQFF
>TRBJ1-2|TRBV2|.|.
CASSANREMNGYTF
>TRBJ2-5|TRBV14|.|.
CASSQGRGSETQYF